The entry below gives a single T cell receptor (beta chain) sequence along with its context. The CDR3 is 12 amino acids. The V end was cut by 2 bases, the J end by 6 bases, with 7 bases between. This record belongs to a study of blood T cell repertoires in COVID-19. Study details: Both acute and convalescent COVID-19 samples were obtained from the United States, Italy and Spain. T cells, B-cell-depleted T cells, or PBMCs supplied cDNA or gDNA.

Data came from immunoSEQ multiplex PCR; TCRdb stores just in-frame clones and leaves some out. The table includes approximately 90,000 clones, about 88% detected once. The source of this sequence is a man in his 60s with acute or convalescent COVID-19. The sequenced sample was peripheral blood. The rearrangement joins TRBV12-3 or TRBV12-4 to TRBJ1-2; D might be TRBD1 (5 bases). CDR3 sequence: CASSLRGNGYTF. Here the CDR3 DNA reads TGTGCCAGCAGTTTAAGGGGAAATGGCTACACCTTC.